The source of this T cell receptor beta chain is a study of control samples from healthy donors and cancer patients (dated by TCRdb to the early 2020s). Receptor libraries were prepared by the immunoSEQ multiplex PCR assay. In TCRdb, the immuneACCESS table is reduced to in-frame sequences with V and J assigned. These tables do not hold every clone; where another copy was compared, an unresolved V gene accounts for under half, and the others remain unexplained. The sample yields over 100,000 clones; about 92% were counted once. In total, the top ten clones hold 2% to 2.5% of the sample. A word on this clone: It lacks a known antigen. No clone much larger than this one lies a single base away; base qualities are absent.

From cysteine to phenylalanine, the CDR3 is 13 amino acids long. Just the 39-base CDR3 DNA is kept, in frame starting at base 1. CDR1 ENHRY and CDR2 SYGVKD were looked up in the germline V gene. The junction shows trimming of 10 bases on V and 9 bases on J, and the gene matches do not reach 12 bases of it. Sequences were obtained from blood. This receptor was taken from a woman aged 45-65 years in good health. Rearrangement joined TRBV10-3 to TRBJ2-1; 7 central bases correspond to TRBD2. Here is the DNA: TGTGCCACCACGGGTGCGGGAGCGGCTGAGCAGTTCTTC. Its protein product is CATTGAGAAEQFF.